This entry is about one T cell receptor beta chain. The repertoire was sequenced with immunoSEQ multiplex PCR; TCRdb's copy has only in-frame clones and lacks some. The data show around 89,000 clones, around 88% seen once. The data derive from a study of blood T cell repertoires in COVID-19. Germline V CDR1 and CDR2: KGHSH, LQKENI. The CDR3 consists of 13 residues. The V end lost 4 bases, the J end lost 1 base, and 5 bases lay between the germline ends. The genes are TRBV18 and TRBJ1-3, with D possibly matching TRBD1 (5 bases). The origin of this receptor is a man between 60 and 75 years old with acute or convalescent COVID-19. Source material: peripheral blood. This CDR3 reads CASSQGSGNTIYF. DNA for the CDR3: TGTGCCAGCTCACAGGGGTCTGGAAACACCATATATTTT.